A single sample is the source of the 26 T cell receptor beta chains below, sequenced in a study of vaccination and CD4 T cells after COVID-19. These TCRs' antigens remain unknown. Specified time point: late sampling 161 to 241 days after vaccination in three convalescent patients. Treatment: 10-day PBMC culture with coronavirus spike peptide pools or control peptides (ViraFEST assay). The Oncomine TCR Beta short-read assay was applied to DNA of cultured CD4+ T cells. From the PCR reads, TCRdb called clonotypes with MiXCR, one entry per CDR3 protein. The sample records tens of thousands of distinct CDR3 sequences, 28% being singletons. This sample comprised CD4+ T cells from blood, cultured in vitro, obtained about 7 months after SARS-CoV-2 vaccination. The source of these receptors is a human donor who had recovered from COVID-19.

V gene TRBV20-1 combines with J gene TRBJ2-7; D not certain. Germline-derived CDR1 and CDR2 are DFQATT and SNEGSKA (reference sequence). Deletions cut 5 bases from V and 1 base from J, with 12 bases between. The CDR3 totals 13 residues. The CDR3 DNA sequence: TGCAGTGCTGAGACCGTTACATCCTACGAGCAGTACTTC. Translation gives CSAETVTSYEQYF.

The chain combines TRBV7-3 with TRBJ1-5; a weak D match, TRBD1 (6 bases). CDR3 length: 16 amino acids. V lost 2 bases and J lost 0, with 11 bases in between. Germline CDR1 is SGHTA and CDR2 is FQGTGA. CDR3 nucleotides: TGTGCCAGCAGCTTAGGGACACCGTATAGCAATCAGCCCCAGCATTTT. It is translated as CASSLGTPYSNQPQHF.

With respect to this clonotype: This likely reflects a read error, since a far larger clone is one base away. This chain joins TRBV10-3 and TRBJ2-7, with 16 bases aligning to TRBD2. The V segment lost 4 bases and the J segment 2 bases; nucleotides outside the gene matches: 8. Germline CDR1 ENHRY, CDR2 SYGVKD. The CDR3 is made up of 18 amino acids. As DNA, the CDR3 is TGTGCCATCAGTGTTGGGACTAGCGGGAGGGACCTCCCCTACGAGCAGTACTTC. This gives the protein CAISVGTSGRDLPYEQYF.

The chain joins TRBV20-1 to TRBJ2-5, with TRBD2 as a possible D gene (5 bases). The germline V and J ends were trimmed by 5 bases and 5 bases, with 18 bases remaining between them. The CDR3 is made up of 14 amino acids. The germline CDR1 and CDR2 sequences are DFQATT and SNEGSKA (reference sequence). The CDR3 protein is CSALVLRDIETQYF. In DNA, the CDR3 is TGCAGTGCTCTCGTCTTGAGGGATATTGAGACCCAGTACTTC.

V gene TRBV20-1 combines with J gene TRBJ2-5; D remains unclear. CDR1 is DFQATT and CDR2 is SNEGSKA in the germline V gene (reference sequence). Trimming pared 3 bases from V and 1 base from J, leaving 9 bases between. This CDR3 region has 13 residues. The CDR3 spells CSARRSSQETQYF. The DNA for the CDR3 is TGCAGTGCTAGGCGCAGCAGCCAAGAGACCCAGTACTTC.

This clonotype was observed a handful of times. This chain joins TRBV15 and TRBJ2-5, with TRBD2 matching 10 bases. The trim removed 1 base at V and 2 bases at J, leaving 4 bases unmatched. Germline V gives CDR1 LNHNV, CDR2 YYDKDF (reference sequence). This CDR3 comprises 16 residues. This CDR3 reads CATSRGERGGQETQYF. The CDR3 bases are TGTGCCACCAGCAGAGGCGAGCGGGGGGGTCAAGAGACCCAGTACTTC.

V is TRBV19 and J is TRBJ2-1, with 15 nucleotides matching TRBD2. CDR1 is LNHDA and CDR2 is SQIVND in the germline V gene (reference sequence). CDR3 size: 13 residues. The trim removed 5 bases at V and 13 bases at J, leaving 3 bases unmatched. CDR3 protein: CASSPGLAGGQFF. The CDR3 bases are TGTGCCAGTAGTCCGGGACTAGCGGGGGGACAGTTCTTC.

The chain employs TRBV14 and TRBJ2-1; 9 nucleotides align to TRBD2. The CDR3 contains 17 residues. CDR1 SGHDN and CDR2 FVKESK come from the germline V gene. The ends lost 5 bases at V and 4 bases at J; junction bases unmatched: 12. The DNA for the CDR3 is TGTGCCAGCAGCACCCGGGGTAGCGGGAGTTTGTACAATGAGCAGTTCTTC. Its translation is CASSTRGSGSLYNEQFF. The entire variable domain, with the rest obtained from reference TRBV14 and TRBJ2-1, is as follows: EAGVTQFPSHSVIEKGQTVTLRCDPISGHDNLYWYRRVMGKEIKFLLHFVKESKQDESGMPNNRFLAERTGGTYSTLKVQPAELEDSGVYFCASSTRGSGSLYNEQFFGPGTRLTVL.

Details on this clonotype: Mismatch with germline at one junction end may stem from a read error. The rearrangement joins TRBV20-1 to TRBJ2-5; 9 bases line up with TRBD2. CDR1 is DFQATT, CDR2 SNEGSKA, per germline (reference sequence). The CDR3 extends over 17 amino acids. The CDR3 DNA reads TGCAGTGTTAGAGAATCCAGTAGCGGCGGGGGGGCCGAGACCCAGTACTTC. Its translation is CSVRESSSGGGAETQYF.

This clonotype has just a few counts. This sequence joins TRBV6-1 and TRBJ2-7, with D perhaps TRBD2 (6 bases). The V end was cut by 7 bases, the J end by 2 bases, with 12 bases between. The CDR3 has 13 amino acids. Germline CDR1 and CDR2: MNHNS and SASEGT. The CDR3 DNA reads TGTGCCAGCACCGCGGGACCAACCTACGAGCAGTACTTC. Translation gives CASTAGPTYEQYF.

The genes are TRBV28 and TRBJ1-1, with no clear D. V was clipped by 5 bases and J by 6 bases, with 7 bases between them. This CDR3 comprises 11 residues. Germline-derived CDR1 and CDR2 are MDHEN and SYDVKM. The chain's CDR3 is CASSQVAEAFF. In DNA form, the CDR3 reads TGTGCCAGCAGTCAAGTGGCTGAAGCTTTCTTT.

This clonotype was found a few times. The CDR3, as DNA: TGCAGTGCTAGAAGACAGGGGTCCAATCAGCCCCAGCATTTT. Protein sequence: CSARRQGSNQPQHF. The J gene is TRBJ1-5, the V gene TRBV20-1; 8 bases match TRBD1. The germline V gene encodes CDR1 DFQATT and CDR2 SNEGSKA (reference sequence). The trim removed 2 bases at V and 3 bases at J, leaving 3 bases unmatched. This CDR3 region has 14 residues.

This clonotype has just a few counts. V usage is TRBV28 and J usage is TRBJ1-2; the match to TRBD1 covers 9 bases. Per germline, CDR1 MDHEN and CDR2 SYDVKM. Unmatched junction bases numbered 7, after V lost 7 bases and J lost 7 bases. This CDR3 contains 13 residues. In nucleotides, the CDR3 is TGTGCCAGCACCGAGGACAGGGGAGGTGGCTACACCTTC. Residues: CASTEDRGGGYTF.

This chain uses TRBV2 with TRBJ2-2; 9 bases fit TRBD2. Germline V gene data show CDR1 as SNHLY and CDR2 as FYNNEI. V lost 8 bases to trimming and J lost 10 bases; unmatched junction nucleotides: 5. CDR3 length equals 12 residues. In nucleotides, the CDR3 is TGTGCCAGCGGCGGGAGGGCCGCGGAGCTGTTTTTT. Its translation is CASGGRAAELFF. Complete variable domain (other parts from reference TRBV2 and TRBJ2-2): EPEVTQTPSHQVTQMGQEVILRCVPISNHLYFYWYRQILGQKVEFLVSFYNNEISEKSEIFDDQFSVERPDGSNFTLKIRSTKLEDSAMYFCASGGRAAELFFGEGSRLTVL.

There are a few counts of this clonotype. The V call is TRBV7-9, the J call TRBJ2-7; TRBD1 might be the D (6 bases). The CDR3 spans 14 residues. Looked up from germline, CDR1 is SEHNR and CDR2 is FQNEAQ (reference sequence). Between the trimmed V and J ends, which lost 3 bases and 5 bases, there was a span of 14 bases. DNA for the CDR3: TGTGCCAGCAGCTTTGGCAGGGGTGAACACGAGCAGTACTTC. It translates to CASSFGRGEHEQYF.

The count of this clonotype is one. The chain combines TRBV5-1 with TRBJ2-1; TRBD1 matches at 8 bases. Looked up from germline, CDR1 is SGHRS and CDR2 is YFSETQ. The CDR3 has 15 amino acids. After removal of 4 bases from V and 9 bases from J, the junction contained 12 bases not matched to a gene. This chain's CDR3 is CASSPDRVARREQFF. CDR3 nucleotides: TGCGCCAGCAGCCCGGACAGGGTAGCTCGACGTGAGCAGTTCTTC.

The chain links TRBV7-2 to TRBJ1-5, with 9 bases that match TRBD1. This CDR3 region has 13 residues. Unmatched junction bases numbered 3, after V lost 5 bases and J lost 7 bases. Germline lookup yields CDR1 SGHTA and CDR2 FQGNSA. In nucleotides, the CDR3 is TGTGCCAGCAGCGGGACAGGGCAACAGCCCCAGCATTTT. The encoded protein is CASSGTGQQPQHF.

V gene TRBV28 combines with J gene TRBJ2-7; 10 bases align to TRBD1. Losses at the gene ends were 6 bases for V and 1 base for J; bases not matched to a gene: 3. Germline V gene lookup returns CDR1 MDHEN and CDR2 SYDVKM. The CDR3 is made up of 14 amino acids. This CDR3 reads CASRTGGPSYEQYF. CDR3 nucleotides: TGTGCCAGCAGGACAGGGGGCCCTTCCTACGAGCAGTACTTC.

This clonotype came up many times. The chain carries TRBV7-3 and TRBJ2-5; TRBD2 matches at 8 bases. The V segment lost 5 bases and the J segment 2 bases; nucleotides outside the gene matches: 7. Germline-derived CDR1 and CDR2 are SGHTA and FQGTGA. This CDR3 is built from 15 residues. The CDR3 DNA follows: TGTGCCAGCAGCCAATGGACTAGCAGACAAGAGACCCAGTACTTC. It yields the protein CASSQWTSRQETQYF.

CDR3: CASSYLWASSRRNEQFF. The CDR3 DNA reads TGTGCCAGCAGCTATCTATGGGCATCCTCCCGACGTAATGAGCAGTTCTTC. The chain is built from TRBV7-9 and TRBJ2-1, with D hard to call. V gave up 4 bases and J gave up 7 bases, with 23 bases separating them. Looked up from germline, CDR1 is SEHNR and CDR2 is FQNEAQ (reference sequence). The CDR3 totals 17 residues. Full variable domain (missing parts from reference TRBV7-9 and TRBJ2-1): DTGVSQNPRHKITKRGQNVTFRCDPISEHNRLYWYRQTLGQGPEFLTYFQNEAQLEKSRLLSDRFSAERPKGSFSTLEIQRTEQGDSAMYLCASSYLWASSRRNEQFFGPGTRLTVL.

The chain joins TRBV6-1 to TRBJ2-7; D is undetermined. Trimming removed 7 bases from V and 10 bases from J, with 23 bases in between. The CDR3 consists of 14 residues. Per the germline V gene, CDR1 is MNHNS and CDR2 is SASEGT. In DNA, the CDR3 is TGTGCCAGCACCGGTGATCGGTCCCCGGAAGGACAGTACTTC. It encodes CASTGDRSPEGQYF.

J is TRBJ2-7 and V is TRBV29-1, with 9 bases lining up with TRBD1. The CDR3 length is 13 residues. V lost 1 base to trimming and J lost 4 bases; unmatched junction nucleotides: 2. Looked up from germline, CDR1 is SQVTM and CDR2 is ANQGSEA. This chain's CDR3 is CSVEVGQGYEQYF. In DNA form, the CDR3 reads TGCAGCGTTGAAGTGGGACAGGGATACGAGCAGTACTTC.

The chain combines TRBV20-1 with TRBJ1-1; the D gene is possibly TRBD1 (6 bases). This CDR3 region has 15 residues. Trimming took off 3 bases at V and 6 bases at J, with 20 bases between the two ends. CDR1 and CDR2 (germline): DFQATT, SNEGSKA (reference sequence). The CDR3, as DNA: TGCAGTGCTAGGCAAAAGACAGGTTATCACCCTGAAGCTTTCTTT. Translating gives CSARQKTGYHPEAFF.

The genes are TRBV5-6 and TRBJ2-6; 9 bases agree with TRBD2. V trimming: 2 bases; J trimming: 0 bases; junction bases outside the gene matches: 6. The CDR3 is 18 residues long. The germline gives CDR1 SGHDT, CDR2 YYEEEE. CDR3 DNA sequence: TGTGCCAGCAGCTTCCTAGCGGGAACCTTCTCTGGGGCCAACGTCCTGACTTTC. Its translation: CASSFLAGTFSGANVLTF.

This chain joins TRBV2 and TRBJ1-3; D not certain. The CDR3 has 12 residues. V dropped 6 bases and J dropped 4 bases, with 7 bases sitting between them. Germline lookup yields CDR1 SNHLY and CDR2 FYNNEI. This CDR3 is CASRLDGNTIYF. CDR3 DNA sequence: TGTGCCAGCAGGCTGGACGGAAACACCATATATTTT.

This chain links TRBV19 with TRBJ2-1, with 7 bases identical to TRBD2. V was pared by 4 bases and J by 0 bases, with 3 bases of the junction left unmatched. CDR3 length equals 15 residues. CDR1 LNHDA and CDR2 SQIVND come from the germline V gene (reference sequence). The CDR3 loop is CASSRQRGSYNEQFF. For the CDR3, the DNA is TGTGCCAGTAGTAGGCAGCGGGGCTCCTACAATGAGCAGTTCTTC.